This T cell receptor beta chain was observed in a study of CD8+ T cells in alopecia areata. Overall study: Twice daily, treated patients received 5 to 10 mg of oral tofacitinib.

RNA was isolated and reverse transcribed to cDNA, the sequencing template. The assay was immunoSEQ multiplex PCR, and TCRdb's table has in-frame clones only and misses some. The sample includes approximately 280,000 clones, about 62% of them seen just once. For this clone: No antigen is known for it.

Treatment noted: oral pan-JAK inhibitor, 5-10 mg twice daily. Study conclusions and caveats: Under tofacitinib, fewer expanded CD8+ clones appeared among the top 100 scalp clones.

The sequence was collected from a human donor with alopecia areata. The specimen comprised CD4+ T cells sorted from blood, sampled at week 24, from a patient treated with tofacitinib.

For the CDR3, the DNA is TGCAGCGTTGTTATGGGCGGAGGCACTGAAGCTTTCTTT. Translation gives CSVVMGGGTEAFF. The chain links TRBV29-1 to TRBJ1-1; D not resolved. This CDR3 is 13 amino acids long. The germline V gene encodes CDR1 SQVTM and CDR2 ANQGSEA. Between the trimmed V and J ends, which lost 4 bases and 4 bases, there was a span of 13 bases.